This T cell receptor beta chain comes out of a study of cytomegalovirus exposure and HLA in healthy donors. Study-wide findings and caveats: With further analysis later on, most CMV-associated TCR beta chains appeared HLA-restricted.

For this clone: Its antigen is as yet unknown.

Germline V gives CDR1 LNHDA, CDR2 SQIVND (reference sequence). The CDR3 has 17 residues. V lost 6 bases and J lost 2; bases outside the gene matches: 10. Donors likely had unrecorded immune exposures despite being nominally healthy when sampled. PCR used 60 Vbeta primers and 13 Jbeta primers. Per the study methods: The count from a later analysis was about 80 million unique TCR beta chains, some 9.9 million of them shared. The assay was immunoSEQ multiplex PCR, and TCRdb's table has in-frame clones only and misses some. D and trimming come from the DNA, and the V and J calls and clone size come from that table. The data hold some 200,000 clones, with 81% observed a single time.

The chain recombines TRBV19 with TRBJ2-6, with TRBD1 matching 7 bases. Sample: PBMCs. This TCR came from a woman aged 30 to 39 in good health and CMV-seronegative. CDR3 sequence (DNA): TGTGCCAGTAGCCTACAGGGGCCCTTAGCTGGGGCCAACGTCCTGACTTTC. It yields the protein CASSLQGPLAGANVLTF.